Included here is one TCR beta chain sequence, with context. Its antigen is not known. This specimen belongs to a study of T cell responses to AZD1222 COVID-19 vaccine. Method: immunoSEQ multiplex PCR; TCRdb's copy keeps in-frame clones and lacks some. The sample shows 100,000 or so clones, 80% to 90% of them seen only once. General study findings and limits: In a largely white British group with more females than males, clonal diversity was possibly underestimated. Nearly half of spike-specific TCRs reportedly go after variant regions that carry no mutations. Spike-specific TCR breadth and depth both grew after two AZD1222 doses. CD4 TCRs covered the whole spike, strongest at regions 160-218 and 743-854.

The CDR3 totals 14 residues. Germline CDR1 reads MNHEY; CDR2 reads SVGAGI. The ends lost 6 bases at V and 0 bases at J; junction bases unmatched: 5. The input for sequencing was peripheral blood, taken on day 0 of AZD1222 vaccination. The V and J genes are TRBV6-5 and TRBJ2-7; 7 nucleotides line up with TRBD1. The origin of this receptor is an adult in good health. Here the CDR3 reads CASRIGQVSYEQYF. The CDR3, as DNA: TGTGCCAGCAGAATCGGACAGGTCTCCTACGAGCAGTACTTC.